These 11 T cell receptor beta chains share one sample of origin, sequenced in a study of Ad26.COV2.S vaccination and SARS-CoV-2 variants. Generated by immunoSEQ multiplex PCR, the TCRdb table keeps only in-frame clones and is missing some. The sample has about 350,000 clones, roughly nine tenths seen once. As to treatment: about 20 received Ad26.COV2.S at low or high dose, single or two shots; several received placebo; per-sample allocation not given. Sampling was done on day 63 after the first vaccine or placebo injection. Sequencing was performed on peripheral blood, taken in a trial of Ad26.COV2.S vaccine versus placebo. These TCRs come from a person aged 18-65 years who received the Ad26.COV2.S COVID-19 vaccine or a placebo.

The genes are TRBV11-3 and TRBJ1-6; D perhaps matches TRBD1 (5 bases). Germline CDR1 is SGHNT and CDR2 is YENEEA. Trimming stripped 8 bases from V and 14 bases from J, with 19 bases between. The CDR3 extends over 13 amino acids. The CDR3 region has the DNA TGTGCCAGCTCTACCGGGGCCAGGGAAGCCCTCCACTTT. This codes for CASSTGAREALHF. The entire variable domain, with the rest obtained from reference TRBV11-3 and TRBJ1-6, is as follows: EAGVVQSPRYKIIEKKQPVAFWCNPISGHNTLYWYLQNLGQGPELLIRYENEEAVDDSQLPKDRFSAERLKGVDSTLKIQPAELGDSAVYLCASSTGAREALHFGNGTRLTVT.

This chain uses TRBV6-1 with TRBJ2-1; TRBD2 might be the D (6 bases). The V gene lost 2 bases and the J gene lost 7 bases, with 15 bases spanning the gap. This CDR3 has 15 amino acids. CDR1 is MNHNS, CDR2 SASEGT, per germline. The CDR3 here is CASSEPGLVNNEQFF. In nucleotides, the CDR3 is TGTGCCAGCAGTGAACCGGGACTGGTAAATAATGAGCAGTTCTTC.

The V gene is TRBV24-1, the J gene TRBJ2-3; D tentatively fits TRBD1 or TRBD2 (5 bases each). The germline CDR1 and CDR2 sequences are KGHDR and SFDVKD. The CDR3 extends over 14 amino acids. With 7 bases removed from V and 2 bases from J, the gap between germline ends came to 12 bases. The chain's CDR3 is CATRSGTNTDTQYF. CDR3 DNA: TGTGCCACCAGGTCCGGGACCAACACAGATACGCAGTATTTT.

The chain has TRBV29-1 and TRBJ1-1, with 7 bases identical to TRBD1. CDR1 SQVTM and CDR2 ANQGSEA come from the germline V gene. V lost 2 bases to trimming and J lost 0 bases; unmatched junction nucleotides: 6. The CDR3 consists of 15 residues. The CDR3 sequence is CSVERAGQLNTEAFF. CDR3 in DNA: TGCAGCGTTGAACGTGCGGGACAGTTGAACACTGAAGCTTTCTTT.

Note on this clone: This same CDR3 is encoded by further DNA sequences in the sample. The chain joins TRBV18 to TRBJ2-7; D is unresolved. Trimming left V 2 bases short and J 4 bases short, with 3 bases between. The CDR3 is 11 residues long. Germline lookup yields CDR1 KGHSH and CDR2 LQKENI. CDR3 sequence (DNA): TGTGCCAGCTCACCAAGGTACGAGCAGTACTTC. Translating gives CASSPRYEQYF.

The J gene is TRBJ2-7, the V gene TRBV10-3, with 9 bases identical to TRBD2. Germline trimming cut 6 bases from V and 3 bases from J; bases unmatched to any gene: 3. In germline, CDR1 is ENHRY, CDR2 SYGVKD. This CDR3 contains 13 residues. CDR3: CAIRAGGFYEQYF. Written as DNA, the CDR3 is TGTGCCATCAGAGCGGGAGGATTCTACGAGCAGTACTTC.

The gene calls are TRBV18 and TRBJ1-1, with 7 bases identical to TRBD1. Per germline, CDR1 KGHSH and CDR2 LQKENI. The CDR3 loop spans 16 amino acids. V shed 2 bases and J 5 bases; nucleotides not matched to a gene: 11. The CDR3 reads CASSPSVDRVITEAFF. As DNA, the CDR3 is TGTGCCAGCTCACCATCGGTCGACAGGGTGATTACTGAAGCTTTCTTT.

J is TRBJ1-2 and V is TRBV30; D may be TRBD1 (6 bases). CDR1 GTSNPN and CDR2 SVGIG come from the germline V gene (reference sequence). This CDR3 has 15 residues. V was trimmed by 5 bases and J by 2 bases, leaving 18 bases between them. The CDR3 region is CAWGPKTGINYGYTF. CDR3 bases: TGTGCCTGGGGCCCCAAGACAGGAATAAACTATGGCTACACCTTC.

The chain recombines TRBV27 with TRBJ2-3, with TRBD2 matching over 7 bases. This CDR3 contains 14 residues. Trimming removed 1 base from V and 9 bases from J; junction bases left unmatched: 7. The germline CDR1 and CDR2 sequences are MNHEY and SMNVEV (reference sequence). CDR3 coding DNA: TGTGCCAGCAGTTTATGGGCCGCGGGGGACACGCAGTATTTT. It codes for CASSLWAAGDTQYF.

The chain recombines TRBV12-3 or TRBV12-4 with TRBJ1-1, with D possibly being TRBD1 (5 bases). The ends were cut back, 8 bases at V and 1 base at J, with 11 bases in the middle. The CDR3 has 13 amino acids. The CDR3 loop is CASPGLTNTEAFF. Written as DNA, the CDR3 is TGTGCCAGCCCGGGACTCACGAACACTGAAGCTTTCTTT.

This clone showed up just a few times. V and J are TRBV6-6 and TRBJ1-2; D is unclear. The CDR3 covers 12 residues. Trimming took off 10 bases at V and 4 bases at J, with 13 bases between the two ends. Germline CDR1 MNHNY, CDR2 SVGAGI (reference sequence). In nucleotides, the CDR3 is TGTGCCATCCAAAACCAGTTCTATGGCTACACCTTC. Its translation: CAIQNQFYGYTF.